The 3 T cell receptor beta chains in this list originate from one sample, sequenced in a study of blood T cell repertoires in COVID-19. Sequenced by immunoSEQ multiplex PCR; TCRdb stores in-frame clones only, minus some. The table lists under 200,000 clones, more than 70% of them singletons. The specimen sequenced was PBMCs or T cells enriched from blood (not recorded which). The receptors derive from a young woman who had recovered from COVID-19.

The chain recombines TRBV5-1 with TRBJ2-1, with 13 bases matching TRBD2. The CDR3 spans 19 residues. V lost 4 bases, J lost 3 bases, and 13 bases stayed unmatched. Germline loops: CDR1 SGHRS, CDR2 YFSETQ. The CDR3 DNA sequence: TGCGCCAGCAGCAAAACCGGGACTAGCGGGGTTTTCGTCTACAATGAGCAGTTCTTC. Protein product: CASSKTGTSGVFVYNEQFF.

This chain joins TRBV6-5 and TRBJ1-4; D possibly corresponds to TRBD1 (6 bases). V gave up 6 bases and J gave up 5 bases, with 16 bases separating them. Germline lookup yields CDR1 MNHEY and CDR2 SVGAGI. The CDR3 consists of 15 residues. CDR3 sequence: CASRPTGLGNEKLFF. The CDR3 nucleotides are TGTGCCAGCAGACCGACAGGCCTCGGGAATGAAAAACTGTTTTTT.

CDR3 in amino acids: CASSLPGVTAEAFF. The CDR3 nucleotides read TGTGCCAGCAGCTTGCCAGGGGTGACGGCTGAAGCTTTCTTT. The rearrangement uses TRBV5-4 and TRBJ1-1; D perhaps matches TRBD1 (6 bases). The CDR3 is made up of 14 amino acids. CDR1 SGHNT and CDR2 YYREEE come from the germline V gene (reference sequence). V gave up 1 base and J gave up 6 bases, with 13 bases separating them.